What follows are 16 T cell receptor beta chains derived from one specimen sequenced in a study of regulatory T cells in long-lasting Graves disease. The authors built TCR beta libraries using iRepertoire HTBI primers and Arm-PCR of CDR3 regions. TCRdb independently ran MiXCR on the multiplex PCR reads; one entry per CDR3 protein. This sample has 310,000 or so distinct CDR3 sequences, with 20% found just once. Sample time point: persistent/refractory GD, antithyroid drugs over 5 years with positive TRAb. Extracted RNA from PBMCs served as the source of the TCR library. Sequences were derived from peripheral blood mononuclear cells (PBMCs), sampled when the disease was refractory, from a patient treated with antithyroid drugs. All receptors derive from a female donor with Graves disease.

This clonotype was observed a handful of times. In nucleotides, the CDR3 is TGTGCCAGTAGGTCCTTTAGGGACAGGGTGGGTGAGCAGTTCTTC. It translates to CASRSFRDRVGEQFF. The J gene is TRBJ2-5, the V gene TRBV19; 9 bases are a match to TRBD1. The better agreement between TRBJ2-1 and the DNA end casts doubt on the J call. Germline CDR1 LNHDA, CDR2 SQIVND (reference sequence). This CDR3 is built from 15 residues.

The rearrangement links TRBV30 to TRBJ1-2, with D unclear. The CDR3 is 13 residues long. Trimming left V 7 bases short and J 4 bases short, with 16 bases between. The germline V gene has CDR1 GTSNPN and CDR2 SVGIG (reference sequence). CDR3 amino acids: CASRTEGGYGYTF. Here the CDR3 DNA reads TGTGCCTCACGGACTGAGGGCGGCTATGGCTACACCTTC. Together with reference TRBV30 and TRBJ1-2, the CDR3 gives the full variable domain: SQTIHQWPATLVQPVGSPLSLECTVEGTSNPNLYWYRQAAGRGLQLLFYSVGIGQISSEVPQNLSASRPQDRQFILSSKKLLLSDSGFYLCASRTEGGYGYTFGSGTRLTVV.

This clonotype has more than one count but fewer than ten. The chain joins TRBV19 to TRBJ2-2; D possibly corresponds to TRBD2 (6 bases). Germline CDR1 is LNHDA and CDR2 is SQIVND (reference sequence). V was cut by 6 bases and J by 3 bases, with 26 bases left in between. CDR3 size: 19 residues. Here the CDR3 DNA reads TGTGCCAGTAGCAGAAGAGGGATTTACGGGAGAGGTGACACCGGGGAGCTGTTTTTT. This encodes CASSRRGIYGRGDTGELFF.

The chain carries TRBV15 and TRBJ1-1; no clear D gene. Trimming took 5 bases from V and 3 from J, leaving 16 bases between them. Germline V gene data show CDR1 as LNHNV and CDR2 as YYDKDF (reference sequence). The CDR3 loop spans 15 amino acids. CDR3 DNA sequence: TGTGCCACCAGCCCCCAATCGGGGTTTGACACTGAAGCTTTCTTT. Translation gives CATSPQSGFDTEAFF.

This sequence joins TRBV5-6 and TRBJ2-7; no reliable D call. Germline assignment: CDR1 SGHDT and CDR2 YYEEEE. With 0 bases removed from V and 7 bases from J, the gap between germline ends came to 14 bases. The CDR3 loop spans 14 amino acids. CDR3 in amino acids: CASSLAGGVEEQYF. DNA of the CDR3: TGTGCCAGCAGCTTGGCCGGTGGGGTCGAGGAGCAGTACTTC.

The chain carries TRBV18 and TRBJ2-7; no clear D gene. The CDR3 has 13 residues. Per germline, CDR1 KGHSH and CDR2 LQKENI. The V gene lost 3 bases and the J gene lost 3 bases, with 9 bases spanning the gap. CDR3 sequence: CASSPRQLYEQYF. The DNA for the CDR3 is TGTGCCAGCTCACCGCGGCAGCTCTACGAGCAGTACTTC.

This clonotype has only one observation. This could be a read error, since a much larger clone is one nucleotide away. The chain couples TRBV6-5 to TRBJ2-7; unclear D gene. The CDR3 totals 12 residues. CDR1 MNHEY and CDR2 SVGAGI come from the germline V gene. The CDR3 loop is CASSYQTYEQCF. CDR3 nucleotides: TGTGCCAGCAGTTATCAGACCTACGAGCAGTGCTTC.

Concerning this clonotype itself: Possible read error: a much larger clone is one base away. The chain has TRBV25-1 and TRBJ1-1; maybe TRBD1 (6 bases). Looked up from germline, CDR1 is MGHDK and CDR2 is SYGVNS. V was cut by 2 bases and J by 10 bases, with 11 bases left in between. CDR3 length equals 12 residues. CDR3 sequence reads: CASSETGIGAFF. As DNA, the CDR3 is TGTGCCAGCAGTGAAACAGGGATTGGAGCTTTCTTT.

This clonotype has at least ten counts. The chain uses TRBV2 and TRBJ1-4; 11 positions match TRBD1. Germline lookup yields CDR1 SNHLY and CDR2 FYNNEI. The CDR3 is 14 residues long. Unmatched junction bases numbered 4, after V lost 6 bases and J lost 7 bases. The CDR3 region is CASRRTGGVEKLFF. The CDR3 DNA reads TGTGCCAGCAGGAGGACAGGGGGCGTTGAAAAACTGTTTTTT.

This clonotype was counted a few times. The V and J genes are TRBV7-9 and TRBJ1-6, with D perhaps TRBD1 (6 bases). V was shortened by 5 bases and J by 4 bases, with 15 bases between the two germline ends. The CDR3 runs 16 residues. The germline V gene has CDR1 SEHNR and CDR2 FQNEAQ (reference sequence). The CDR3: CASSPPGGQYNSPLHF. In DNA, the CDR3 is TGTGCCAGCAGCCCGCCGGGGGGACAATATAATTCACCCCTCCACTTT.

This clonotype was counted at least ten times. The CDR3 loop reads CASSPGGLRDTEAFF. DNA of the CDR3: TGTGCCAGCAGCCCAGGGGGATTACGGGACACTGAAGCTTTCTTT. J is TRBJ1-1 and V is TRBV7-2; 7 bases match TRBD1. The CDR3 contains 15 residues. CDR1 and CDR2 (germline): SGHTA, FQGNSA. Germline trimming cut 5 bases from V and 3 bases from J; bases unmatched to any gene: 9.

This clonotype showed up many times. The CDR3, as DNA: TGTGCCAGCAGTACGGGGGGCAGGTCCTACGAGCAGTACTTC. Protein sequence: CASSTGGRSYEQYF. The rearrangement joins TRBV28 to TRBJ2-7; tentative D call: TRBD2 (7 bases). This CDR3 is 14 amino acids long. The V end lost 5 bases, the J end lost 1 base, and 12 bases lay between the germline ends. The germline CDR1 and CDR2 sequences are MDHEN and SYDVKM. Using reference TRBV28 and TRBJ2-7 for the parts outside the CDR3, the full variable domain is DVKVTQSSRYLVKRTGEKVFLECVQDMDHENMFWYRQDPGLGLRLIYFSYDVKMKEKGDIPEGYSVSREKKERFSLILESASTNQTSMYLCASSTGGRSYEQYFGPGTRLTVT.

On this clonotype: This sequence is one base from a far larger clone and is likely a read error. This chain uses TRBV5-4 with TRBJ2-5; TRBD2 matches 14 bases. The CDR3 length is 15 residues. The germline V gene has CDR1 SGHNT and CDR2 YYREEE (reference sequence). The CDR3 bases are TGTGCCAGCAGCGGACTAGCGGGAGGTGGTGAGACCCGGTACTTC. This gives the protein CASSGLAGGGETRYF.

This clonotype was recorded many times. CDR3 region: CASSIQGQETQYF. In nucleotides, the CDR3 is TGTGCCAGTAGTATTCAGGGTCAAGAGACCCAGTACTTC. The V call is TRBV19, the J call TRBJ2-5; weak D call: TRBD1 (5 bases). CDR3 size: 13 residues. V was pared by 3 bases and J by 2 bases, with 7 bases between. Per germline, CDR1 LNHDA and CDR2 SQIVND (reference sequence).

This clonotype was counted many times. This sequence joins TRBV7-2 and TRBJ2-5, with TRBD1 as a possible D gene (6 bases). With 5 bases removed from V and 4 bases from J, the gap between germline ends came to 14 bases. CDR1 SGHTA and CDR2 FQGNSA come from the germline V gene. The CDR3 has 14 residues. In DNA, the CDR3 is TGTGCCAGCAGCCGGACAGCCCGAGGAGAGACCCAGTACTTC. It translates to CASSRTARGETQYF.

The table lists this clonotype with a few counts. This chain uses TRBV7-9 with TRBJ2-5; 9 bases are a match to TRBD1. Germline CDR1 reads SEHNR; CDR2 reads FQNEAQ (reference sequence). This CDR3 is built from 15 residues. V trimming: 5 bases; J trimming: 0 bases; junction bases outside the gene matches: 4. The chain's CDR3 is CASSDRGGYQETQYF. CDR3 in DNA: TGTGCCAGCAGCGACAGGGGGGGATACCAAGAGACCCAGTACTTC.